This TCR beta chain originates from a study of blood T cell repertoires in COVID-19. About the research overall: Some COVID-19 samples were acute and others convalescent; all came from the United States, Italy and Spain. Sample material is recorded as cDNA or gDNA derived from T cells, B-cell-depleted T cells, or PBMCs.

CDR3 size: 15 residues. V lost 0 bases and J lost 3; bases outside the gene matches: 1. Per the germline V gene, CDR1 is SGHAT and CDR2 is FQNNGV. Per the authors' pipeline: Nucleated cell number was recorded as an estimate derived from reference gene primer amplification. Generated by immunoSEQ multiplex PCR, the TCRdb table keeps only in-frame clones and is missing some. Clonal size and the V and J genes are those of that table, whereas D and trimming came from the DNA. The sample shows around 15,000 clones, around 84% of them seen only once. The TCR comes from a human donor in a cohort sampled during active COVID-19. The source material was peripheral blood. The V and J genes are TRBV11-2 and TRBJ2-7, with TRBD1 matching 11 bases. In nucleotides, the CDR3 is TGTGCCAGCAGCTTAGATGGGACAGGGGGCTACGAGCAGTACTTC. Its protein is CASSLDGTGGYEQYF.